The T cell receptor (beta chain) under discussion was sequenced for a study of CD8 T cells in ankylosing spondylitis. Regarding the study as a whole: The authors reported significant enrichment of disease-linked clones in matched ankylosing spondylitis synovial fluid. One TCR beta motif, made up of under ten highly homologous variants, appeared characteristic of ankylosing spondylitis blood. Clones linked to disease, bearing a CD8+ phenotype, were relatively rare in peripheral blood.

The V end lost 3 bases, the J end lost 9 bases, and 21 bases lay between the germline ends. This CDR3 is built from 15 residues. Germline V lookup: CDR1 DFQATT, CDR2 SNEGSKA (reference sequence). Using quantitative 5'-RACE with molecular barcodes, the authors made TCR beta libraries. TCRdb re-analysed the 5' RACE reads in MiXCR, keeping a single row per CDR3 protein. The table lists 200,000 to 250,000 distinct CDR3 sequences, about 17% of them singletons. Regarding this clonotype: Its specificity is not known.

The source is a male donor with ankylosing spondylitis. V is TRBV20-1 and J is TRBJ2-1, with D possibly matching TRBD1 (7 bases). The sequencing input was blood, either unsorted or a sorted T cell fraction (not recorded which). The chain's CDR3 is CSARGAVEGAGEQFF. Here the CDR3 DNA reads TGCAGTGCTAGGGGGGCGGTGGAGGGGGCCGGTGAGCAGTTCTTC.